Shown below are 29 T cell receptor beta chains from a single sample sequenced in a study of T cell responses to AZD1222 COVID-19 vaccine. The protocol was immunoSEQ multiplex PCR, while the TCRdb copy is restricted to in-frame clones and leaves out a portion. Among 150,000 to 200,000 clones listed, around 88% were seen once. The starting material was peripheral blood, obtained 28 days after the second AZD1222 dose. These receptors were taken from an adult who received the AZD1222 COVID-19 vaccine.

V gene TRBV19 combines with J gene TRBJ2-1; 8 nucleotides agree with TRBD1. J gave up 12 bases and V 4 bases, and 2 bases lay outside the gene matches. The CDR3 is 11 amino acids. The V gene's germline CDR1 is LNHDA and CDR2 SQIVND (reference sequence). The CDR3: CASSRTGRQFF. The DNA of the CDR3 is TGTGCCAGTAGTAGGACAGGGCGGCAGTTCTTC. The variable domain in full, with the rest retrieved from reference TRBV19 and TRBJ2-1, is DGGITQSPKYLFRKEGQNVTLSCEQNLNHDAMYWYRQDPGQGLRLIYYSQIVNDFQKGDIAEGYSVSREKKESFPLTVTSAQKNPTAFYLCASSRTGRQFFGPGTRLTVL.

The chain links TRBV28 to TRBJ2-3; 8 bases map to TRBD1. Germline V gives CDR1 MDHEN, CDR2 SYDVKM. The ends lost 5 bases at V and 2 bases at J; junction bases unmatched: 9. This CDR3 is built from 16 residues. CDR3 bases: TGTGCCAGCAGTAGAATAGGACAGGGCGACACAGATACGCAGTATTTT. It encodes CASSRIGQGDTDTQYF.

The J gene is TRBJ2-7, the V gene TRBV24-1, with D maybe TRBD2 (6 bases). The CDR3 contains 10 residues. The V end lost 12 bases, the J end lost 5 bases, and 10 bases lay between the germline ends. Germline CDR1 KGHDR, CDR2 SFDVKD. CDR3: CALRGNEQYF. CDR3 DNA sequence: TGTGCCCTTCGGGGGAACGAGCAGTACTTC.

The rearrangement uses TRBV19 and TRBJ2-7; 8 bases fit TRBD1. This CDR3 comprises 15 residues. Trimming cost V 5 bases and J 4 bases; bases outside gene matches: 10. Germline V lookup: CDR1 LNHDA, CDR2 SQIVND (reference sequence). The DNA for the CDR3 is TGTGCCAGTAGTCGCGACAGGGGAGAGGGGTACGAGCAGTACTTC. It encodes CASSRDRGEGYEQYF.

The chain employs TRBV30 and TRBJ2-7; the D gene could be TRBD1 or TRBD2 (5 bases each). Between the trimmed V and J ends, which lost 4 bases and 3 bases, there was a span of 19 bases. Germline-derived CDR1 and CDR2 are GTSNPN and SVGIG (reference sequence). CDR3 length: 15 residues. The CDR3 here is CAWTNPDSGHYEQYF. In nucleotides, the CDR3 is TGTGCCTGGACAAACCCGGACTCTGGACACTACGAGCAGTACTTC.

This chain joins TRBV6-6 and TRBJ2-7; D is unresolved. This CDR3 is 14 amino acids long. Germline V gene lookup returns CDR1 MNHNY and CDR2 SVGAGI (reference sequence). Trimming stripped 2 bases from V and 2 bases from J, with 10 bases between. This CDR3 is CASSYTAQPYEQYF. DNA of the CDR3: TGTGCCAGCAGTTACACGGCCCAGCCCTACGAGCAGTACTTC.

This chain connects TRBV28 to TRBJ1-2; D unresolved. Trimming left V 5 bases short and J 5 bases short, with 9 bases between. The CDR3 totals 12 residues. Germline CDR1 is MDHEN and CDR2 is SYDVKM. CDR3 coding DNA: TGTGCCAGCAGTGCCTTTATATATGGCTACACCTTC. Translation gives CASSAFIYGYTF.

The chain combines TRBV11-1 with TRBJ1-2; weak D call: TRBD1 (5 bases). The CDR3 consists of 14 residues. The germline V gene encodes CDR1 SGHAT and CDR2 FQDESV (reference sequence). V shed 5 bases and J shed 4 bases, with 14 bases lying between them. The chain's CDR3 is CASSKSDRSYGYTF. Here the CDR3 DNA reads TGTGCCAGCAGCAAAAGCGACAGAAGCTATGGCTACACCTTC.

This clone has just one count. CDR3 nucleotide sequence: TGTGCCAGTAGTATGGGAGGGGTCCAAACTGAAGCTTTCTTT. Protein: CASSMGGVQTEAFF. The rearrangement uses TRBV19 and TRBJ1-1, with D possibly TRBD1 on 5 matching bases. In germline, CDR1 is LNHDA, CDR2 SQIVND (reference sequence). V was pared by 3 bases and J by 5 bases, with 13 bases between. The CDR3 runs 14 residues.

The CDR3, as DNA: TGCGCCAGCAGCGCCCAAGGGGAGGAGGGACAAGAGACCCAGTACTTC. Amino acids: CASSAQGEEGQETQYF. J is TRBJ2-5 and V is TRBV10-1, with a weak D call TRBD2 (6 bases). V lost 6 bases, J lost 2 bases, and 19 bases lay in between. Germline CDR1 reads WNHNN; CDR2 reads SYGVQD (reference sequence). The length of the CDR3 is 16 residues.

Note on this clone: The identical CDR3 is also encoded by other nucleotide sequences in the sample. In DNA, the CDR3 is TGCGCCAGCAGCTTGGCCGGAGGTCAAGAGACCCAGTACTTC. Amino acid sequence: CASSLAGGQETQYF. The chain is built from TRBV5-1 and TRBJ2-5; D may be TRBD2 (5 bases). CDR3 length: 14 residues. From germline, CDR1 is SGHRS and CDR2 YFSETQ. V lost 0 bases and J 2 bases, leaving 8 bases between the germline ends.

This sequence joins TRBV12-3 or TRBV12-4 and TRBJ2-1; D gene uncertain. The CDR3 runs 11 residues. V was clipped by 6 bases and J by 8 bases, with 8 bases between them. CDR3 bases: TGTGCCAGCAGGCTAAGGGATGAGCAGTTCTTC. This gives the protein CASRLRDEQFF.

The chain has TRBV19 and TRBJ1-4, with D tentatively TRBD1 (6 bases). V was clipped by 3 bases and J by 4 bases, with 12 bases between them. Per the germline V gene, CDR1 is LNHDA and CDR2 is SQIVND (reference sequence). The CDR3 length is 15 residues. The CDR3 reads CASSITGSYNEKLFF. In DNA, the CDR3 is TGTGCCAGTAGTATCACAGGGAGCTATAATGAAAAACTGTTTTTT.

The chain combines TRBV2 with TRBJ2-7, with D perhaps TRBD1 or TRBD2 (5 bases each). Germline CDR1 SNHLY, CDR2 FYNNEI. The CDR3 length is 17 residues. Trimming took off 6 bases at V and 5 bases at J, with 26 bases between the two ends. For the CDR3, the DNA is TGTGCCAGCAGCGACCCCCAAGAGGGGAAAGGTTTCGACGAGCAGTACTTC. It specifies CASSDPQEGKGFDEQYF.

This chain links TRBV6-5 with TRBJ2-2; D uncertain. This CDR3 is built from 13 residues. Germline V gene lookup returns CDR1 MNHEY and CDR2 SVGAGI. V lost 6 bases and J lost 4, with 9 bases in between. CDR3: CASRNSGTGELFF. CDR3 DNA: TGTGCCAGCAGGAATTCGGGCACCGGGGAGCTGTTTTTT.

V gene TRBV18 combines with J gene TRBJ1-1; D is possibly TRBD1 (5 bases). V shed 5 bases and J shed 5 bases, with 15 bases lying between them. Germline V gives CDR1 KGHSH, CDR2 LQKENI. The CDR3 runs to 14 residues. CDR3 sequence: CASSGAAGGTEAFF. The CDR3 region has the DNA TGTGCCAGCTCAGGGGCGGCGGGCGGGACTGAAGCTTTCTTT. Filled out from reference TRBV18 and TRBJ1-1, the complete variable domain reads NAGVMQNPRHLVRRRGQEARLRCSPMKGHSHVYWYRQLPEEGLKFMVYLQKENIIDESGMPKERFSAEFPKEGPSILRIQQVVRGDSAAYFCASSGAAGGTEAFFGQGTRLTVV.

The J gene is TRBJ2-7, the V gene TRBV7-2; TRBD2 matches at 7 bases. V lost 5 bases to trimming and J lost 5 bases; unmatched junction nucleotides: 9. This CDR3 has 14 amino acids. The V gene's germline CDR1 is SGHTA and CDR2 FQGNSA. Here the CDR3 DNA reads TGTGCCAGCAGCCCCTGGGGGAGGGCCCACGAGCAGTACTTC. Amino acids: CASSPWGRAHEQYF.

V gene TRBV6-5 combines with J gene TRBJ1-2; 9 nucleotides line up with TRBD1. CDR1 MNHEY and CDR2 SVGAGI come from the germline V gene. V dropped 7 bases and J dropped 1; count of bases not matched to a gene: 7. This CDR3 contains 15 residues. As DNA, the CDR3 is TGTGCCAGCAATAAACCGGGACAGGGTAACTATGGCTACACCTTC. Encoded protein: CASNKPGQGNYGYTF.

The V gene is TRBV4-2, the J gene TRBJ2-1; 8 bases map to TRBD2. Unmatched junction bases numbered 2, after V lost 4 bases and J lost 0 bases. The germline V gene encodes CDR1 LGHNA and CDR2 YNFKEQ. The CDR3 is 15 amino acids. CDR3 residues: CASSRGGSSYNEQFF. The CDR3 DNA reads TGTGCCAGCAGCCGCGGGGGGAGCTCCTACAATGAGCAGTTCTTC.

In DNA, the CDR3 is TGTGCCAGCAGCACTACCTACGAGCAGTACTTC. Its protein product is CASSTTYEQYF. The chain recombines TRBV3-1 (or the pseudogene TRBV3-2) with TRBJ2-7; no firm D call. CDR3 length equals 11 residues. Deletions cut 5 bases from V and 2 bases from J, with 4 bases between. Germline assignment: CDR1 LGHDT and CDR2 YNNKEL (reference sequence).

V is TRBV19 and J is TRBJ1-3, with D uncertain. V gave up 4 bases and J gave up 2 bases, with 12 bases separating them. The CDR3 spans 15 residues. In germline, CDR1 is LNHDA, CDR2 SQIVND (reference sequence). The CDR3 coding sequence is TGTGCCAGTAGTAACCCGGGAGGAACTGGAAACACCATATATTTT. The encoded protein is CASSNPGGTGNTIYF.

The chain couples TRBV14 to TRBJ2-3; D is uncertain. Trimming stripped 1 base from V and 5 bases from J, with 7 bases between. Germline V gives CDR1 SGHDN, CDR2 FVKESK. This CDR3 is built from 13 residues. CDR3 nucleotide sequence: TGTGCCAGCAGCCAAGTTTTGGGAGATACGCAGTATTTT. It codes for CASSQVLGDTQYF.

V usage is TRBV6-5 and J usage is TRBJ2-3; 11 bases map to TRBD1. V gave up 10 bases and J gave up 4 bases; unmatched junction bases: 10. This CDR3 is built from 15 residues. Germline loops: CDR1 MNHEY, CDR2 SVGAGI. This chain's CDR3 is CANKLGQGVSDTQYF. The CDR3 region has the DNA TGTGCCAACAAATTGGGACAGGGGGTTTCAGATACGCAGTATTTT.

The rearrangement joins TRBV10-1 to TRBJ2-5, with D unclear. Germline-derived CDR1 and CDR2 are WNHNN and SYGVQD (reference sequence). Trimming left V 0 bases short and J 5 bases short, with 22 bases between. There are 18 residues in the CDR3. CDR3 nucleotides: TGCGCCAGCAGTGAGTCGAAGGTTGGAGTTTCGGGCCCTGAGACCCAGTACTTC. This encodes CASSESKVGVSGPETQYF.

The chain uses TRBV28 and TRBJ1-6; D is undetermined. V was trimmed by 3 bases and J by 7 bases, leaving 13 bases between them. Germline lookup yields CDR1 MDHEN and CDR2 SYDVKM. This CDR3 spans 15 amino acids. CDR3 in DNA: TGTGCCAGCAGTTTTCCCGATGGACGGAATTCACCCCTCCACTTT. As protein: CASSFPDGRNSPLHF.

The rearrangement joins TRBV25-1 to TRBJ1-2; D remains ambiguous. Trimming removed 5 bases at V and 4 bases at J, with 11 bases between. The germline V gene encodes CDR1 MGHDK and CDR2 SYGVNS. This CDR3 spans 13 amino acids. CDR3 in amino acids: CASSMSAPYGYTF. The DNA of the CDR3 is TGTGCCAGCAGTATGTCGGCACCCTATGGCTACACCTTC.

The chain uses TRBV5-4 and TRBJ2-7; D is possibly TRBD2 (8 bases). Germline V gene data show CDR1 as SGHNT and CDR2 as YYREEE (reference sequence). This CDR3 contains 14 residues. Between the trimmed V and J ends, which lost 3 bases and 7 bases, there was a span of 17 bases. The DNA of the CDR3 is TGTGCCAGCAGCTACCGGGAGGGGGCGAGGGAGCAGTACTTC. It is translated as CASSYREGAREQYF.

The V call is TRBV4-3, the J call TRBJ1-3, with no clear D. V lost 0 bases and J lost 0, with 9 bases in between. The germline V gene has CDR1 LGHNA and CDR2 YSLEER. This CDR3 contains 16 residues. Here the CDR3 DNA reads TGCGCCAGCAGCCAAGATCCAGGCCACTCTGGAAACACCATATATTTT. It codes for CASSQDPGHSGNTIYF.

The chain couples TRBV6-1 to TRBJ1-4; D gene unclear. Trimming took off 0 bases at V and 7 bases at J, with 9 bases between the two ends. This CDR3 comprises 14 residues. CDR1 and CDR2 (germline): MNHNS, SASEGT. The CDR3 is CASSEAWAREKLFF. Here the CDR3 DNA reads TGTGCCAGCAGTGAAGCTTGGGCCCGTGAAAAACTGTTTTTT.